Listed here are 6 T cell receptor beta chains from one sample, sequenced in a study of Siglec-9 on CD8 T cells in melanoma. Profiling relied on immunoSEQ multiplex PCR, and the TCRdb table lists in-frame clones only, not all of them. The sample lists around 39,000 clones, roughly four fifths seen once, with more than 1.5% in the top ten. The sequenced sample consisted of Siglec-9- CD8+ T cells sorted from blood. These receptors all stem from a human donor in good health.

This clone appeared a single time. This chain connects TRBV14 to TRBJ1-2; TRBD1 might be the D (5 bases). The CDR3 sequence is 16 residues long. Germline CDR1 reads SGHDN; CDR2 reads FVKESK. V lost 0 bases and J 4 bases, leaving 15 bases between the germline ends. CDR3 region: CASSQDVRGTGYGYTF. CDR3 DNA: TGTGCCAGCAGCCAAGACGTCCGGGGAACAGGCTATGGCTACACCTTC.

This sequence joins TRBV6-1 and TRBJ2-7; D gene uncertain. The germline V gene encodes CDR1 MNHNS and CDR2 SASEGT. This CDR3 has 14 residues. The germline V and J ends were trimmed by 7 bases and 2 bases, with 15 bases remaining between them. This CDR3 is CASTPVELPYEQYF. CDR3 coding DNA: TGTGCCAGCACCCCAGTAGAATTACCCTACGAGCAGTACTTC.

CDR3: CASSLGYRGRAKNIQYF. The DNA of the CDR3 is TGTGCCAGCAGCTTAGGCTACAGGGGGAGGGCCAAAAACATTCAGTACTTC. The gene calls are TRBV7-2 and TRBJ2-4, with TRBD1 matching over 8 bases. From germline, CDR1 is SGHTA and CDR2 FQGNSA. This CDR3 has 17 residues. J gave up 1 base and V 1 base, and 6 bases lay outside the gene matches.

CDR3 in amino acids: CASSIAGSSYEQYF. CDR3 bases: TGTGCCAGTTCCATAGCGGGCTCCTCCTACGAGCAGTACTTC. The chain carries TRBV19 and TRBJ2-7; 7 nucleotides match TRBD2. CDR1 and CDR2 (germline): LNHDA, SQIVND (reference sequence). J gave up 0 bases and V 8 bases, and 7 bases lay outside the gene matches. The CDR3 has 14 amino acids.

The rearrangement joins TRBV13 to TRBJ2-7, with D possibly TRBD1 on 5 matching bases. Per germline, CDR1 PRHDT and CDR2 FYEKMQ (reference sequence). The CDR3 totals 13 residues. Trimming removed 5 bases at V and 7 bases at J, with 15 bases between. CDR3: CASSTLQGVEQYF. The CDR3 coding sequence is TGTGCCAGCAGCACACTCCAGGGTGTTGAGCAGTACTTC.

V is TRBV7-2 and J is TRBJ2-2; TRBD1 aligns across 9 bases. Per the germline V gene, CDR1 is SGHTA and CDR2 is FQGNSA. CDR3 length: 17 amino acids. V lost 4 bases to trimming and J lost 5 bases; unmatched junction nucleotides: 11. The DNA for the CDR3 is TGTGCCAGCAGCTCCCTTTTAGGGACAGGGAGTACCGGGGAGCTGTTTTTT. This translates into CASSSLLGTGSTGELFF.